This T cell receptor beta chain was captured by sequencing in a study of brain T cells in children with intractable seizures. The CDR3 has 12 residues. Germline assignment: CDR1 SGHRS and CDR2 YFSETQ. V lost 3 bases to trimming and J lost 7 bases, with 5 bases between them. TCRdb's copy holds only in-frame clones and misses some; the assay was immunoSEQ multiplex PCR. The table shows 340,000 or so clones, with 93% occurring only once. Noted time point: blood from clinic visit 5 months post-surgery; TSC patient then seizure free. The J gene is TRBJ1-6, the V gene TRBV5-1; no clear D gene. The sequence derives from a boy less than two years old with tuberous sclerosis and intractable seizures. Here the sequenced sample was peripheral blood, taken 4 to 5 months after surgery. CDR3 nucleotides: TGCGCCAGCAGCTCAGACAATTCACCCCTCCACTTT. This translates into CASSSDNSPLHF.